Shown below are 10 T cell receptor beta chains from a single sample sequenced in a study of CD8 T cells in Susac syndrome. Roughly 0.45 to 1 ug RNA was reverse transcribed with random hexamers. Via MiXCR, TCRdb re-called the immunoSEQ multiplex PCR reads, giving one row per CDR3 protein. This sample carries over 150,000 distinct CDR3 sequences, roughly 94% of them seen once, and the ten largest clones take 0.085% to 0.1%. The source material was CD4+ T cells from PBMCs. These TCRs come from a human donor with Susac syndrome.

The chain couples TRBV20-1 to TRBJ2-2; weak D call: TRBD2 (7 bases). Per germline, CDR1 DFQATT and CDR2 SNEGSKA (reference sequence). V was clipped by 0 bases and J by 6 bases, with 14 bases between them. The CDR3 is made up of 15 amino acids. This CDR3 is CSARDPGEGAGELFF. CDR3 in DNA: TGCAGTGCTAGAGATCCGGGGGAGGGGGCCGGGGAGCTGTTTTTT.

This clonotype was counted a single time. The chain joins TRBV27 to TRBJ2-5; D is possibly TRBD2 (6 bases). The CDR3 totals 14 residues. V lost 5 bases, J lost 1 base, and 11 bases lay in between. Germline V gene lookup returns CDR1 MNHEY and CDR2 SMNVEV (reference sequence). This chain's CDR3 is CASSMEGTQETQYF. The CDR3 coding sequence is TGTGCCAGCAGTATGGAGGGGACCCAAGAGACCCAGTACTTC.

V usage is TRBV2 and J usage is TRBJ1-1, with TRBD1 matching 7 bases. Germline V gene data show CDR1 as SNHLY and CDR2 as FYNNEI. The V segment lost 4 bases and the J segment 1 base; nucleotides outside the gene matches: 3. There are 14 residues in the CDR3. The CDR3 coding sequence is TGTGCCAGCAGTGGACAGGGATCGAACACTGAAGCTTTCTTT. Translated: CASSGQGSNTEAFF.

This sequence joins TRBV29-1 and TRBJ2-3, with D maybe TRBD2 (7 bases). Germline V gene lookup returns CDR1 SQVTM and CDR2 ANQGSEA. The CDR3 sequence is 15 residues long. V lost 4 bases and J 4 bases, leaving 18 bases between the germline ends. The CDR3, as DNA: TGCAGCGTTGCAACCGGCGGGGGCTCAGCAGATACGCAGTATTTT. It specifies CSVATGGGSADTQYF.

This chain joins TRBV7-9 and TRBJ2-3, with 7 bases that match TRBD1. The germline gives CDR1 SEHNR, CDR2 FQNEAQ (reference sequence). This CDR3 is 16 amino acids long. J gave up 0 bases and V 4 bases, and 7 bases lay outside the gene matches. The CDR3 spells CASSSKTGASTDTQYF. CDR3 DNA sequence: TGTGCCAGCAGCTCCAAAACAGGGGCTAGCACAGATACGCAGTATTTT.

The V and J genes are TRBV20-1 and TRBJ2-7, with D unclear. The V end was cut by 3 bases, the J end by 7 bases, with 7 bases between. The CDR3 runs 10 residues. Germline loops: CDR1 DFQATT, CDR2 SNEGSKA (reference sequence). CDR3 DNA: TGCAGTGCTAGTTGGGGTGAGCAGTACTTC. It is translated as CSASWGEQYF.

The genes are TRBV20-1 and TRBJ1-1, with D possibly TRBD1 on 5 matching bases. This CDR3 spans 13 amino acids. Deletions cut 2 bases from V and 3 bases from J, with 10 bases between. Germline lookup yields CDR1 DFQATT and CDR2 SNEGSKA (reference sequence). The CDR3 here is CSARWGVHTEAFF. As DNA, the CDR3 is TGCAGTGCTAGATGGGGGGTCCACACTGAAGCTTTCTTT.

The chain is built from TRBV6-1 and TRBJ2-5; D unclear. Looked up from germline, CDR1 is MNHNS and CDR2 is SASEGT. This CDR3 region has 13 residues. Trimming stripped 4 bases from V and 2 bases from J, with 8 bases between. The CDR3 here is CASSVVLQETQYF. CDR3 in DNA: TGTGCCAGCAGTGTGGTCCTTCAAGAGACCCAGTACTTC.

This sequence joins TRBV18 and TRBJ1-2, with 7 bases lining up with TRBD1. CDR1 and CDR2 (germline): KGHSH, LQKENI. This CDR3 spans 15 amino acids. The V gene end was trimmed by 3 bases and the J gene end by 0 bases; junction bases not matched to a gene: 4. CDR3 sequence (DNA): TGTGCCAGCTCACCGGGGGACAGATCTAACTATGGCTACACCTTC. It specifies CASSPGDRSNYGYTF.

The gene calls are TRBV4-2 and TRBJ2-1; 9 bases agree with TRBD2. J lost 6 bases, V lost 4 bases, and 10 bases had no gene match. The CDR3 is made up of 16 amino acids. The germline CDR1 and CDR2 sequences are LGHNA and YNFKEQ. This chain's CDR3 is CASSPPPRGGPNEQFF. Written as DNA, the CDR3 is TGTGCCAGCAGCCCCCCGCCGCGGGGGGGCCCCAATGAGCAGTTCTTC.